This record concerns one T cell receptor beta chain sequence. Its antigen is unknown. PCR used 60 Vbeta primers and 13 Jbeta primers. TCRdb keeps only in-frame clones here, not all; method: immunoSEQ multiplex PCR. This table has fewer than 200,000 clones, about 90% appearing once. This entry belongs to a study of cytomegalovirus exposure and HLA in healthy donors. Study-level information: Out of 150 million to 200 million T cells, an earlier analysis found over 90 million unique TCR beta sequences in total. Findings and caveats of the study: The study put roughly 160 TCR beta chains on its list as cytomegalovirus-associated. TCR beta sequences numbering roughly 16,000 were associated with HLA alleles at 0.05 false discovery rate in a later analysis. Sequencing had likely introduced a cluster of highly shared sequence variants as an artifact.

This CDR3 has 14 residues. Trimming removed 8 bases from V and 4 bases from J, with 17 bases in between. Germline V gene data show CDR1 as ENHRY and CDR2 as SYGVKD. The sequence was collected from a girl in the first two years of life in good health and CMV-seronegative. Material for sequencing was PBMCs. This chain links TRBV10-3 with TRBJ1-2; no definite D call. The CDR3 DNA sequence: TGTGCCATCGCACGCCCGGGCGAGGGCTATGGCTACACCTTC. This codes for CAIARPGEGYGYTF.